This T cell receptor beta chain originates from a study of blood T cell repertoires in COVID-19. Study-level background: Acute and convalescent COVID-19 samples came from the United States, Italy and Spain.

This clone was seen just once. Germline V gene data show CDR1 as MNHNS and CDR2 as SASEGT. The V and J ends lost 0 bases and 5 bases, in that order; junction bases with no gene match: 2. CDR3 length equals 14 residues. Libraries were prepared by immunoSEQ multiplex PCR; TCRdb keeps only in-frame clonotypes and omits some of them. In the table there are approximately 100,000 clones, around 80% of which are singletons. Input material: peripheral blood. This clonotype was obtained from a man in his sixties or seventies with active or convalescent COVID-19. The chain has TRBV6-1 and TRBJ2-7, with TRBD1 matching 9 bases. CDR3 in amino acids: CASSEAGQGDEQYF. CDR3 in DNA: TGTGCCAGCAGTGAAGCGGGACAGGGAGACGAGCAGTACTTC.